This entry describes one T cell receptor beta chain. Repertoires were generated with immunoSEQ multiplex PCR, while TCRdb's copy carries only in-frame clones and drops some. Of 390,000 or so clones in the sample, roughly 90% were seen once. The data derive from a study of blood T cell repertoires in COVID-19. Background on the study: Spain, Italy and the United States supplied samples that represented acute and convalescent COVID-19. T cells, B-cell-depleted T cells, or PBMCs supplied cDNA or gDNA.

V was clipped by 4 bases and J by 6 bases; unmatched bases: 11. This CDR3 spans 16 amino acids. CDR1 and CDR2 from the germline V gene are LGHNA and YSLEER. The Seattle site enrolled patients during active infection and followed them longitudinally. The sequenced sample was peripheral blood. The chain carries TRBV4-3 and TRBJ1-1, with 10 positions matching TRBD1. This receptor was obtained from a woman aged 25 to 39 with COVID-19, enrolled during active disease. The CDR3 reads CASSRRTGGKGSEAFF. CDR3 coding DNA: TGCGCCAGCAGCCGGCGGACAGGGGGTAAGGGATCTGAAGCTTTCTTT.